The 25 T cell receptor beta chains reported below all come from one sample, sequenced in a study of cytomegalovirus exposure and HLA in healthy donors. Primers for the PCR totalled 60 Vbeta and 13 Jbeta. Some clones are missing from TCRdb's copy, which holds only in-frame ones; the method was immunoSEQ multiplex PCR. The table shows some 170,000 clones, with around 75% occurring only once. Sequenced sample: PBMCs. All receptors come from a man aged 18 to 30 in good health and CMV-seropositive.

The V call is TRBV5-1, the J call TRBJ1-2; TRBD1 matches 10 bases. CDR3 length: 15 amino acids. V trimming: 3 bases; J trimming: 1 base; junction bases outside the gene matches: 3. CDR1 and CDR2 from the germline V gene are SGHRS and YFSETQ. CDR3 region: CASSWDRGYNYGYTF. In nucleotides, the CDR3 is TGCGCCAGCAGCTGGGACAGGGGATATAACTATGGCTACACCTTC.

The chain employs TRBV10-3 and TRBJ1-6; the D gene is possibly TRBD1 (6 bases). The CDR3 loop spans 15 amino acids. V lost 0 bases, J lost 7 bases, and 10 bases lay in between. Per the germline V gene, CDR1 is ENHRY and CDR2 is SYGVKD. Here the CDR3 reads CAISESNRVNSPLHF. The CDR3 DNA reads TGTGCCATCAGTGAGTCCAACAGGGTCAATTCACCCCTCCACTTT.

In nucleotides, the CDR3 is TGTGCCAGCAGCCCACAGGGTGGCTATGGCTACACCTTC. This encodes CASSPQGGYGYTF. The rearrangement links TRBV5-6 to TRBJ1-2; perhaps TRBD1 as D (6 bases). CDR1 is SGHDT, CDR2 YYEEEE, per germline. V was pared by 4 bases and J by 4 bases, with 11 bases between. CDR3 size: 13 residues.

Points on this clone: The identical CDR3 is also encoded by other nucleotide sequences in the sample. The chain links TRBV4-1 to TRBJ1-5; maybe TRBD1 (5 bases). Trimming stripped 1 base from V and 3 bases from J, with 10 bases between. The CDR3 covers 15 residues. CDR1 and CDR2 (germline): MGHRA, YSYEKL. CDR3 sequence reads: CASSQVAGYNQPQHF. CDR3 sequence (DNA): TGCGCCAGCAGCCAAGTCGCAGGGTACAATCAGCCCCAGCATTTT.

The chain combines TRBV15 with TRBJ1-2; TRBD1 is a possible D gene (6 bases). The ends were cut back, 0 bases at V and 7 bases at J, with 15 bases in the middle. The CDR3 has 15 amino acids. In germline, CDR1 is LNHNV, CDR2 YYDKDF (reference sequence). The CDR3 here is CATSRDLQGPSGYTF. CDR3 sequence (DNA): TGTGCCACCAGCAGAGATTTGCAGGGGCCGTCTGGCTACACCTTC.

The chain combines TRBV7-2 with TRBJ1-6; TRBD1 might be the D (6 bases). CDR3 length: 13 residues. Looked up from germline, CDR1 is SGHTA and CDR2 is FQGNSA. V lost 1 base and J 10 bases, leaving 8 bases between the germline ends. The CDR3 loop reads CASSLGGRSPLHF. CDR3 coding DNA: TGTGCCAGCAGCTTAGGGGGGCGGTCACCCCTCCACTTT.

This clone was found a few times. The chain links TRBV10-1 to TRBJ2-7; 9 positions agree with TRBD2. The CDR3 is 20 residues long. The V segment lost 0 bases and the J segment 2 bases; nucleotides outside the gene matches: 17. CDR1 is WNHNN and CDR2 is SYGVQD in the germline V gene (reference sequence). The CDR3 DNA sequence: TGCGCCAGCAGTGAGTCAGAGGGGAGAGCTAGCGGGGACCGAACCTACGAGCAGTACGTC. Translated: CASSESEGRASGDRTYEQYV.

The chain carries TRBV2 and TRBJ2-3; D not resolved. V lost 2 bases, J lost 0 bases, and 6 bases lay in between. CDR3 length: 14 residues. CDR1 and CDR2 (germline): SNHLY, FYNNEI. CDR3 DNA: TGTGCCAGCAGTGAAAGAGCTAGCACAGATACGCAGTATTTT. Protein product: CASSERASTDTQYF. Together with reference TRBV2 and TRBJ2-3, the CDR3 gives the full variable domain: EPEVTQTPSHQVTQMGQEVILRCVPISNHLYFYWYRQILGQKVEFLVSFYNNEISEKSEIFDDQFSVERPDGSNFTLKIRSTKLEDSAMYFCASSERASTDTQYFGPGTRLTVL.

V and J are TRBV5-4 and TRBJ2-3; D is unclear. CDR3 length: 14 residues. Germline V gene sequence: CDR1 SGHNT, CDR2 YYREEE (reference sequence). Trimming removed 4 bases at V and 5 bases at J, with 14 bases between. The CDR3 region is CASSPSPRGDTQYF. The DNA of the CDR3 is TGTGCCAGCAGCCCGAGTCCGAGAGGAGATACGCAGTATTTT.

The V call is TRBV19, the J call TRBJ1-5, with D tentatively TRBD1 (5 bases). Trimming took off 6 bases at V and 4 bases at J, with 19 bases between the two ends. CDR1 is LNHDA and CDR2 is SQIVND in the germline V gene (reference sequence). The CDR3 is 16 amino acids. The CDR3 loop reads CASSPLGEAVNQPQHF. Written as DNA, the CDR3 is TGTGCCAGTAGCCCTCTAGGGGAAGCTGTGAATCAGCCCCAGCATTTT.

The chain combines TRBV11-3 with TRBJ2-5; TRBD1 aligns across 9 bases. The CDR3 covers 15 residues. Germline V lookup: CDR1 SGHNT, CDR2 YENEEA. Germline trimming cut 6 bases from V and 5 bases from J; bases unmatched to any gene: 10. For the CDR3, the DNA is TGTGCCAGCAGTTACTTACAGGGGGCGCGGGAGACCCAGTACTTC. This codes for CASSYLQGARETQYF.

As regards this clone: Other DNA variants within this sample encode the same CDR3. This chain uses TRBV29-1 with TRBJ1-1, with 10 positions matching TRBD1. The J segment lost 2 bases and the V segment lost 5 bases, leaving 2 bases of the junction unmatched. This CDR3 is 13 amino acids long. Looked up from germline, CDR1 is SQVTM and CDR2 is ANQGSEA. The CDR3 DNA reads TGCAGCGTTCGGACAGGGGGAAACACTGAAGCTTTCTTT. This sequence encodes CSVRTGGNTEAFF.

The chain joins TRBV6-5 to TRBJ2-1, with 7 nucleotides matching TRBD1. V shed 11 bases, J shed 2 bases, and the junction held 9 bases outside the gene matches. Per the germline V gene, CDR1 is MNHEY and CDR2 is SVGAGI. The CDR3 contains 14 residues. CDR3 in amino acids: CACQQGYAYNEQFF. In DNA, the CDR3 is TGTGCCTGCCAACAGGGGTATGCCTACAATGAGCAGTTCTTC.

The V call is TRBV4-1, the J call TRBJ1-2; 8 nucleotides line up with TRBD1. The CDR3 consists of 14 residues. Germline V gives CDR1 MGHRA, CDR2 YSYEKL. After removal of 3 bases from V and 4 bases from J, the junction contained 4 bases not matched to a gene. CDR3 sequence (DNA): TGCGCCAGCAGCCACCGGACAGGGTCCTATGGCTACACCTTC. Amino acids: CASSHRTGSYGYTF.

The chain combines TRBV29-1 with TRBJ2-3; D unresolved. Germline values: CDR1 SQVTM, CDR2 ANQGSEA. Trimming pared 4 bases from V and 6 bases from J, leaving 14 bases between. The CDR3 is made up of 13 amino acids. CDR3 amino acids: CSVGALGGDTQYF. As DNA, the CDR3 is TGCAGCGTTGGGGCCCTCGGTGGGGATACGCAGTATTTT.

V is TRBV11-2 and J is TRBJ2-3; D might be TRBD2 (5 bases). Germline-derived CDR1 and CDR2 are SGHAT and FQNNGV. The V end was cut by 0 bases, the J end by 7 bases, with 14 bases between. The CDR3 is 15 residues long. CDR3 sequence: CASSLDRATGYTQYF. The DNA of the CDR3 is TGTGCCAGCAGCTTAGACCGGGCTACGGGGTATACGCAGTATTTT.

The V gene is TRBV18, the J gene TRBJ2-7; D is uncertain. The CDR3 has 13 amino acids. Trimming removed 3 bases from V and 3 bases from J, with 9 bases in between. Germline CDR1 reads KGHSH; CDR2 reads LQKENI. The CDR3 here is CASSPYGNYEQYV. Written as DNA, the CDR3 is TGTGCCAGCTCACCCTACGGAAACTACGAGCAGTACGTC.

This chain joins TRBV9 and TRBJ2-2; D remains ambiguous. Looked up from germline, CDR1 is SGDLS and CDR2 is YYNGEE. Trimming left V 6 bases short and J 2 bases short, with 5 bases between. The CDR3 contains 12 residues. This CDR3 is CASNLNTGELFF. The CDR3 DNA reads as TGTGCCAGCAACTTAAACACCGGGGAGCTGTTTTTT.

V and J are TRBV7-3 and TRBJ1-4; the D gene is possibly TRBD1 (5 bases). Looked up from germline, CDR1 is SGHTA and CDR2 is FQGTGA. V was clipped by 0 bases and J by 8 bases, with 7 bases between them. This CDR3 has 13 amino acids. The CDR3 region is CASSLTPGEKLFF. Written as DNA, the CDR3 is TGTGCCAGCAGCTTAACGCCAGGGGAAAAACTGTTTTTT.

V is TRBV28 and J is TRBJ2-5; a weak D match, TRBD1 (5 bases). The length of the CDR3 is 15 residues. Germline V gene lookup returns CDR1 MDHEN and CDR2 SYDVKM. The germline V and J ends were trimmed by 3 bases and 1 base, with 12 bases remaining between them. The CDR3 protein is CASSFDSNLQETQYF. The CDR3 DNA sequence: TGTGCCAGCAGTTTTGACAGCAACCTCCAAGAGACCCAGTACTTC.

This chain uses TRBV25-1 with TRBJ2-5; possibly TRBD1 for D (6 bases). Between the trimmed V and J ends, which lost 2 bases and 1 base, there was a span of 11 bases. The CDR3 loop spans 15 amino acids. The germline V gene encodes CDR1 MGHDK and CDR2 SYGVNS. For the CDR3, the DNA is TGTGCCAGCAGTGAACCCGGCAGGGGCCAAGAGACCCAGTACTTC. Translation gives CASSEPGRGQETQYF.

This rearrangement joins TRBV6-6 to TRBJ2-4; weak D call: TRBD2 (6 bases). V was shortened by 2 bases and J by 9 bases, with 8 bases between the two germline ends. Per the germline V gene, CDR1 is MNHNY and CDR2 is SVGAGI (reference sequence). This CDR3 contains 12 residues. The CDR3 spells CASSYEEGIQYF. The CDR3 nucleotides read TGTGCCAGCAGTTACGAGGAGGGCATTCAGTACTTC.

In this sample, this clone turned up once. The CDR3 region is CASSFPDQPQHF. The CDR3 DNA is TGTGCCAGCAGTTTCCCTGATCAGCCCCAGCATTTT. The rearrangement joins TRBV28 to TRBJ1-5; D remains unclear. CDR1 and CDR2 (germline): MDHEN, SYDVKM. The CDR3 extends over 12 amino acids. Trimming took 3 bases from V and 5 from J, leaving 5 bases between them.

J is TRBJ1-5 and V is TRBV27; D unclear. The V end was cut by 2 bases, the J end by 6 bases, with 11 bases between. The CDR3 loop spans 14 amino acids. Looked up from germline, CDR1 is MNHEY and CDR2 is SMNVEV (reference sequence). This CDR3 is CASSLREKSQPQHF. The CDR3 nucleotides read TGTGCCAGCAGTTTAAGGGAGAAGAGTCAGCCCCAGCATTTT.

V usage is TRBV7-2 and J usage is TRBJ1-1; D not certain. The CDR3 loop spans 14 amino acids. V was pared by 1 base and J by 6 bases, with 12 bases between. The germline gives CDR1 SGHTA, CDR2 FQGNSA. The CDR3 DNA reads as TGTGCCAGCAGCTTAGAACCTAGAGACTCTGAAGCTTTCTTT. Protein sequence: CASSLEPRDSEAFF.